This is a list of T cell receptor beta chains from one sample in a study of cytomegalovirus exposure and HLA in healthy donors. Using immunoSEQ multiplex PCR, the repertoire was profiled, and TCRdb retains in-frame clones only, with some absent. This table has approximately 150,000 clones, under 85% appearing once. The sample consisted of PBMCs. These receptors all come from a woman aged 18 to 35 in good health and CMV-seropositive. Both conserved end residues are part of each CDR3. D genes are given only for firm matches. Not all rows give a size; the values are once, few, many and, for expanded clones, a class.

V gene	J gene	D gene	clone size	CDR3 DNA	CDR3 protein
TRBV4-3	TRBJ2-2	NA	NA	TGCGCCAGCAGCCAAGGAGGGGGGGCCATCGGGGAGCTGTTTTTT	CASSQGGGAIGELFF
TRBV30	TRBJ1-1	NA	once	TGTGCCTGGAGTGTAGACAGTTTCATGAACACTGAAGCTTTCTTT	CAWSVDSFMNTEAFF
TRBV30	TRBJ1-5	NA	NA	TGTGCCTGGAGGGGGGGGCGCGAGCAGCCCCAGCATTTT	CAWRGGREQPQHF
TRBV6-5	TRBJ2-3	TRBD2	NA	TGTGCCAGCGGGCAGCGGCGGGGGAACACAGATACGCAGTATTTT	CASGQRRGNTDTQYF
TRBV5-1	TRBJ1-1	NA	NA	TGCGCCAGCAGCTTGAGCCCGGGGAACACTGAAGCTTTCTTT	CASSLSPGNTEAFF
TRBV23-1	TRBJ1-6	TRBD1	NA	TGCGCCAGCAGTCAAGGGGGGACAGGGGAGTCACCCCTCCACTTT	CASSQGGTGESPLHF
TRBV7-2	TRBJ1-2	TRBD1	NA	TGTGCCAGCAGCTCCAGGACAGGGGGAAGCTATGGCTACACCTTC	CASSSRTGGSYGYTF
TRBV4-2	TRBJ2-1	TRBD2	NA	TGTGCCAGCAGCCAAGACCCCCCAGGCGGGAGCGTCAATGAGCAGTTCTTC	CASSQDPPGGSVNEQFF
TRBV7-6	TRBJ1-1	NA	once	TGTGCCAGCAGCTTATGGCAGGGCCAAGAAGCTTTCTTT	CASSLWQGQEAFF
TRBV9	TRBJ2-3	TRBD1	NA	TGTGCCAGCAGCGTAGGACAGGGGAGCACAGATACGCAGTATTTT	CASSVGQGSTDTQYF
TRBV19	TRBJ2-2	NA	NA	TGTGCCAGTAGTATAGGGACACTGAACACCGGGGAGCTGTTTTTT	CASSIGTLNTGELFF
TRBV7-8	TRBJ1-2	NA	NA	TGTGCCAGCAGCCCGTCCGATGGCCTTTATGGCTACACCTTC	CASSPSDGLYGYTF
TRBV2	TRBJ1-5	TRBD1	NA	TGTGCCAGCAGAGCCGGGACAGGGGGGCAGCCCCAGCATTTT	CASRAGTGGQPQHF
TRBV7-9	TRBJ2-5	TRBD1	NA	TGTGCCAGCAGCCCGCCCGGGACAGACCAAGAGACCCAGTACTTC	CASSPPGTDQETQYF
TRBV5-6	TRBJ1-1	TRBD1	NA	TGTGCCAGCAGCCGACAGGGTACCCCTGAAGCTTTCTTT	CASSRQGTPEAFF
TRBV7-2	TRBJ2-7	TRBD2	NA	TGTGCCAGCGCCCAGGCTAGCGGCTACGAGCAGTACTTC	CASAQASGYEQYF
TRBV7-3	TRBJ2-7	TRBD1	NA	TGTGCCAGCAGCTCCCAGACAGGGACATCCTACGAGCAGTACTTC	CASSSQTGTSYEQYF
TRBV5-4	TRBJ2-2	TRBD2	few	TGTGCCAGCAGCTCGCGGGGGGGTAATCCGAACACCGGGGAGCTGTTTTTT	CASSSRGGNPNTGELFF
TRBV30	TRBJ1-1	TRBD1	few	TGTGCCTGGAGTGGGGACAGGATCCAAGCTTTCTTT	CAWSGDRIQAFF
TRBV18	TRBJ2-7	NA	NA	TGTGCCAGCTCACTCGACCCCCTTCAGGACTACGAGCAGTACTTC	CASSLDPLQDYEQYF
TRBV7-8	TRBJ1-2	TRBD1	NA	TGTGCCAGCAGCTTAGTACAAGGACAGGGGTATGGCTACACCTTC	CASSLVQGQGYGYTF
TRBV7-9	TRBJ2-7	TRBD2	NA	TGTTCCAGCAGCAAGGGACTAGCGGGGGGTTACGAGCAGTACTTC	CSSSKGLAGGYEQYF
TRBV7-6	TRBJ2-1	TRBD1	NA	TGTGCCAGCAGTTTCGACAGGGGTAATGAGCAGTTCTTC	CASSFDRGNEQFF
TRBV7-9	TRBJ2-3	TRBD2	NA	TGTGCCAGCAGCACCCCGGGACTAGAGATCACAGATACGCAGTATTTT	CASSTPGLEITDTQYF
TRBV11-1	TRBJ2-1	TRBD2	NA	TGTGCCAGCAGCTTTCGGGCTAGCGGGGGGAAGGAACGCTACAATGAGCAGTTCTTC	CASSFRASGGKERYNEQFF
TRBV16	TRBJ2-4	NA	NA	TGTGCCAGCAGCCAATCTCAGGGGACACGGGCCAAAAACATTCAGTACTTC	CASSQSQGTRAKNIQYF
TRBV13	TRBJ1-1	TRBD1	NA	TGTGCCAGCAGCCCCAGGACAGGTAAAGCTTTCTTT	CASSPRTGKAFF
TRBV4-3	TRBJ1-3	NA	NA	TGCGCCAGCAGCCAGAGCCGACTCTCTGGAAACACCATATATTTT	CASSQSRLSGNTIYF
TRBV5-6	TRBJ2-1	NA	NA	TGTGCCAGCAGCTTGTCTCGAGTGAGTGAGCAGTTCTTC	CASSLSRVSEQFF
TRBV19	TRBJ1-1	NA	NA	TGTGCCAGTAGTATGGGCGCAGGCTTGAACACTGAAGCTTTCTTT	CASSMGAGLNTEAFF
TRBV15	TRBJ1-2	TRBD1	many	TGTGCCACCAGCCCGCGGACAGGGGGAAACTATGGCTACACCTTC	CATSPRTGGNYGYTF
TRBV30	TRBJ2-7	NA	NA	TGTGCCCTGGCCCCAAGCGAGCAGTACTTC	CALAPSEQYF
TRBV21-1	TRBJ1-1	NA	NA	TGTGCCAGCAAAAAGGTACAGCCGAACACTGAAGCTTTCTTT	CASKKVQPNTEAFF
TRBV19	TRBJ1-5	TRBD1	NA	TGTGCCAGTACCGACCCGGTGGACAGGGGGCGTCAGCCCCAGCATTTT	CASTDPVDRGRQPQHF
TRBV30	TRBJ1-2	TRBD1	NA	TGTGCCTGGACCCCGGGACAGACCGCCCGAAGCTACACCTTC	CAWTPGQTARSYTF
TRBV4-1	TRBJ2-7	NA	NA	TGCGCCAGCAGCCAAGACAGGGAGCAGTACTTC	CASSQDREQYF
TRBV11-3	TRBJ2-7	TRBD1	few	TGTGCCAGCAGTTCCTCTTCCGGGACAGGGGCCTACGAGCAGTACTTC	CASSSSSGTGAYEQYF